These T cell receptor beta chains were read from a single sample in a study of metastatic and nonmetastatic thyroid tumors. TCRdb redid the clone calls on the PCR reads using MiXCR. The profile shows about 16,000 clones, about 31% of them singletons. Sequences were obtained from tumor tissue. These receptors all come from a male donor with papillary thyroid cancer or a benign thyroid nodule (not recorded which). Some clones in this sample may be carry-over from other donors' samples. CDR3s include the opening cysteine and the closing phenylalanine or tryptophan. A D gene is named only where the DNA matches it firmly. Clone size appears in some rows only: once, few, many, or a class for an expanded clone.

V,J,size,D,CDR3,DNA
TRBV18,TRBJ1-2,-,TRBD1,CASSPTTQGASYGYTF,TGTGCCAGCTCACCAACGACACAGGGGGCGAGCTATGGCTACACCTTC
TRBV6-2/TRBV6-3,TRBJ1-2,few,-,CASSWNLYGYTF,TGTGCCAGCAGCTGGAACCTGTATGGCTACACCTTC
TRBV3-1,TRBJ1-2,-,-,CASSQGGAGGNYGYTF,TGTGCCAGCAGCCAAGGCGGGGCGGGGGGAAACTATGGCTACACCTTC
TRBV27,TRBJ2-6,-,-,CASSLFAPGHISSGANVLTF,TGTGCCAGCAGTTTATTCGCCCCAGGACATATCTCCTCTGGGGCCAACGTCCTGACTTTC
TRBV28,TRBJ1-6,-,TRBD1,CASSYYPGQGIDSPLHF,TGTGCCAGCAGTTATTACCCGGGACAGGGAATAGATTCACCCCTCCACTTT
TRBV6-4,TRBJ1-6,-,TRBD1,CASSELDRGTPLNF,TGTGCCAGCAGTGAATTGGACAGGGGGACACCCCTCAACTTT
TRBV20-1,TRBJ2-1,-,-,CSATPDNSYNEQFF,TGCAGTGCTACGCCAGATAATAGCTACAATGAGCAGTTCTTC
TRBV24-1,TRBJ2-1,many,TRBD2,CATSGTSGRAWVWNEQFF,TGTGCCACCAGTGGAACTAGCGGGAGGGCCTGGGTTTGGAATGAGCAGTTCTTC
TRBV27,TRBJ2-6,medium-sized,TRBD2,CASSFEGGPSGANVLTF,TGTGCCAGCAGTTTTGAGGGAGGGCCGTCTGGGGCCAACGTCCTGACTTTC
TRBV20-1,TRBJ1-3,many,-,CSARDIRNTIYF,TGCAGTGCTAGAGATATACGAAACACCATATATTTT
TRBV4-2,TRBJ2-2,-,TRBD2,CASSQAGRHTGELFF,TGTGCCAGCAGCCAAGCCGGGAGGCACACCGGGGAGCTGTTTTTT
TRBV19,TRBJ2-6,few,-,CASRSPRYGANVLTF,TGTGCCAGTAGATCCCCCAGGTATGGGGCCAACGTCCTGACTTTC
TRBV6-1,TRBJ2-3,few,TRBD1,CASKGQGSDTQYF,TGTGCCAGCAAGGGACAGGGATCAGATACGCAGTATTTT
TRBV19,TRBJ1-2,few,-,CASGGTAPNYGYTF,TGTGCCAGTGGGGGGACGGCTCCTAACTATGGCTACACCTTC
TRBV4-1,TRBJ2-7,-,-,CASSQELKIYYEQYF,TGCGCCAGCAGCCAAGAACTCAAGATTTATTACGAGCAGTACTTC
TRBV11-2,TRBJ1-2,medium-sized,-,CASSLGMGHFTF,TGTGCCAGCAGCCTGGGCATGGGACACTTCACCTTC
TRBV6-5,TRBJ2-2,many,-,CASSYSEEPPELFF,TGTGCCAGCAGTTACTCGGAGGAGCCCCCGGAGCTGTTTTTT
TRBV11-3,TRBJ2-5,-,TRBD2,CASSLGLASGSRETQYF,TGTGCCAGCAGCTTAGGTCTTGCTAGCGGGTCTCGGGAGACCCAGTACTTC
TRBV6-1,TRBJ2-1,-,-,CASSVDGQRDEQFF,TGTGCCAGCAGTGTGGACGGACAGCGCGATGAGCAGTTCTTC
TRBV12-5,TRBJ1-1,-,-,CASGLVGTEAFF,TGTGCTAGTGGTTTGGTGGGGACTGAAGCTTTCTTT
TRBV27,TRBJ2-1,-,TRBD2,CASSQGTSGYNEQFF,TGTGCCAGCAGTCAAGGGACTAGCGGTTACAATGAGCAGTTCTTC
TRBV27,TRBJ2-1,many,-,CASSLTSPDGPFRFF,TGTGCCAGCAGTTTGACCTCTCCCGACGGCCCCTTTCGGTTCTTC
TRBV3-1,TRBJ2-3,many,TRBD2,CASSRRTSGNTDTQYF,TGTGCCAGCAGCCGTAGGACTAGCGGGAACACAGATACGCAGTATTTT
TRBV3-1,TRBJ1-2,-,-,CASSHPPDLYGYTF,TGTGCCAGCAGCCACCCGCCCGACCTCTATGGCTACACCTTC
TRBV12-3/TRBV12-4,TRBJ2-1,few,TRBD2,CASSLTTSGSNEYFF,TGTGCCAGCAGCCTGACGACTAGCGGGAGTAATGAGTATTTCTTC
TRBV27,TRBJ2-7,-,TRBD2,CATKGLSGVQGEQYF,TGTGCCACCAAGGGACTATCTGGAGTTCAAGGCGAGCAGTACTTC
TRBV5-6,TRBJ1-5,many,-,CASSFLSQPQHF,TGTGCCAGCAGCTTTTTATCTCAGCCCCAGCATTTT
TRBV11-1,TRBJ2-7,-,-,CASSVDPHVHEQYF,TGTGCCAGCAGCGTGGATCCGCATGTCCACGAGCAGTACTTC
TRBV12-3/TRBV12-4,TRBJ2-7,few,-,CASSLEGVGEQYF,TGTGCCAGCAGTTTGGAAGGGGTAGGCGAGCAGTACTTC
TRBV20-1,TRBJ2-7,medium-sized,TRBD2,CSATLLAGDEQYF,TGCAGTGCTACCCTTCTAGCGGGAGACGAGCAGTACTTC
TRBV5-1,TRBJ1-6,-,-,CASSLEGTNNSPLHF,TGCGCCAGCAGCTTGGAGGGCACAAATAATTCACCCCTCCACTTT